The rows below give T cell receptor beta chains drawn from one sample of a study of cytomegalovirus exposure and HLA in healthy donors. TCRdb's table, derived via immunoSEQ multiplex PCR, lists solely in-frame clones and lacks some. The sample lists about 190,000 clones; around 85% were seen once. Sequences were obtained from PBMCs. These receptors originate from a man in his late teens or twenties in good health and CMV-seronegative. CDR3s include the opening cysteine and the closing phenylalanine or tryptophan. Each record gives: clone size, V gene, CDR3 length, J gene, D gene, CDR3 protein, CDR3 DNA. A D gene is named only where the DNA matches it firmly. Size values are once, few and many counts, or a class for expanded clones, and some rows have none.

NA	TRBV19	16	TRBJ1-5	NA	CASSTISGYSNQPQHF	TGTGCCAGTAGTACTATCTCGGGTTATAGCAATCAGCCCCAGCATTTT
NA	TRBV9	13	TRBJ1-2	NA	CASSGRVLYGYTF	TGTGCCAGCAGCGGCCGGGTCCTCTATGGCTACACCTTC
NA	TRBV28	11	TRBJ2-7	NA	CATNSFYEQYF	TGTGCCACCAACAGTTTCTACGAGCAGTACTTC
NA	TRBV20-1	11	TRBJ2-7	TRBD1	CSLTGDYEQYF	TGCAGCTTAACAGGGGACTACGAGCAGTACTTC
few	TRBV6-5	13	TRBJ1-1	TRBD1	CASSYTGGTEAFF	TGTGCCAGCAGTTACACAGGGGGAACTGAAGCTTTCTTT
once	TRBV28	15	TRBJ2-5	NA	CASSLGPTSQETQYF	TGTGCCAGCAGTTTGGGCCCGACCTCCCAAGAGACCCAGTACTTC
NA	TRBV18	17	TRBJ2-7	TRBD1	CASSLNIPGQGAHEQYF	TGTGCCAGCTCACTAAACATCCCGGGACAGGGGGCCCACGAGCAGTACTTC
NA	TRBV4-3	17	TRBJ2-7	TRBD1	CASSQDLKTGGVYEQYF	TGCGCCAGCAGCCAAGATCTGAAGACAGGGGGCGTCTACGAGCAGTACTTC
NA	TRBV5-6	15	TRBJ1-1	TRBD1	CASTYQGTGGTEAFF	TGTGCCAGCACCTACCAGGGGACAGGGGGGACTGAAGCTTTCTTT
NA	TRBV5-1	15	TRBJ2-2	TRBD2	CASSLQLAVTGELFF	TGCGCCAGCAGCTTGCAACTAGCGGTAACCGGGGAGCTGTTTTTT
NA	TRBV7-2	18	TRBJ2-7	TRBD2	CASSLGTSGRTNSYEQYF	TGTGCCAGCAGCTTAGGGACTAGCGGGAGGACAAACTCCTACGAGCAGTACTTC
few	TRBV9	15	TRBJ1-1	TRBD1	CASSPRQGSNTEAFF	TGTGCCAGCAGCCCCCGACAGGGGTCGAACACTGAAGCTTTCTTT
few	TRBV9	14	TRBJ2-1	NA	CASAARSSYNEQFF	TGTGCCAGCGCTGCCCGGAGCTCCTACAATGAGCAGTTCTTC
NA	TRBV7-6	16	TRBJ2-2	NA	CASSYLGRAGTGELFF	TGTGCCAGCAGCTACCTCGGGCGGGCGGGCACCGGGGAGCTGTTTTTT
NA	TRBV2	16	TRBJ1-3	NA	CASTVGRGSSGNTIYF	TGTGCCAGCACCGTAGGGCGGGGAAGCTCTGGAAACACCATATATTTT
NA	TRBV9	14	TRBJ2-2	NA	CASSPLLVTGELFF	TGTGCCAGCAGCCCCCTGTTAGTCACCGGGGAGCTGTTTTTT
NA	TRBV30	13	TRBJ1-2	NA	CAWSVEGRWGYTF	TGTGCCTGGAGTGTAGAGGGAAGGTGGGGCTACACCTTC
once	TRBV7-2	17	TRBJ2-1	NA	CASSLVSYGRGAHEQFF	TGTGCCAGCAGCTTAGTCAGCTACGGCCGGGGAGCCCATGAGCAGTTCTTC
NA	TRBV5-1	16	TRBJ2-7	TRBD1	CASSLSAGTGNYEQYF	TGCGCCAGCAGCTTATCTGCCGGGACAGGGAACTACGAGCAGTACTTC
NA	TRBV19	15	TRBJ2-5	TRBD2	CASSMLAGVLETQYF	TGTGCCAGTAGTATGTTAGCGGGAGTTTTAGAGACCCAGTACTTC
NA	TRBV9	14	TRBJ1-4	TRBD1	CASSVGTGDEKLFF	TGTGCCAGCAGCGTAGGGACAGGGGATGAAAAACTGTTTTTT
NA	TRBV5-1	13	TRBJ1-2	NA	CASSQQGYAGYTF	TGCGCCAGCAGCCAACAGGGATACGCTGGCTACACCTTC
NA	TRBV7-2	16	TRBJ1-3	NA	CASSPAPPRSGNTIYF	TGTGCCAGCAGCCCCGCCCCCCCACGGAGTGGAAACACCATATATTTT
NA	TRBV7-9	13	TRBJ1-2	NA	CASSPQGSYGYTF	TGTGCCAGCAGCCCACAGGGCTCCTATGGCTACACCTTC
NA	TRBV13	14	TRBJ1-2	NA	CASSFYGKRLGYTF	TGTGCCAGCAGCTTCTACGGGAAAAGGCTTGGCTACACCTTC
NA	TRBV30	14	TRBJ1-1	TRBD1	CAWSVGRGWAEAFF	TGTGCCTGGAGTGTGGGCAGGGGGTGGGCTGAAGCTTTCTTT
NA	TRBV28	19	TRBJ2-5	TRBD2	CASSSLFFAGGTAQETQYF	TGTGCCAGCAGTTCCCTGTTTTTTGCGGGAGGTACCGCCCAAGAGACCCAGTACTTC
few	TRBV11-2	14	TRBJ2-3	TRBD1	CASSLGTAADTQYF	TGTGCCAGCAGCTTGGGGACAGCGGCAGATACGCAGTATTTT
few	TRBV7-2	14	TRBJ1-1	NA	CASSWGGGRTEAFF	TGTGCCAGCAGCTGGGGAGGGGGGAGGACTGAAGCTTTCTTT
NA	TRBV6-6	15	TRBJ2-1	NA	CASSSPTDRSDEQFF	TGTGCCAGCAGTTCCCCGACAGACAGGAGCGATGAGCAGTTCTTC
NA	TRBV11-1	16	TRBJ2-5	NA	CASSLAIGVGEETQYF	TGTGCCAGCAGCTTAGCGATCGGGGTAGGAGAAGAGACCCAGTACTTC
few	TRBV6-1	12	TRBJ2-7	NA	CASSLQGYEQYF	TGTGCCAGCAGCCTACAGGGTTACGAGCAGTACTTC
NA	TRBV29-1	13	TRBJ1-2	NA	CSVDLRANYGYTF	TGCAGCGTTGATCTCAGGGCAAACTATGGCTACACCTTC
few	TRBV7-9	18	TRBJ2-4	TRBD1	CSSSLTLDRVGAKNIQYF	TGTTCCAGCAGCTTAACCCTGGACAGGGTCGGAGCCAAAAACATTCAGTACTTC
NA	TRBV29-1	13	TRBJ2-7	NA	CSVIHGPSFEQYF	TGCAGCGTGATACATGGGCCTTCTTTCGAGCAGTACTTC
NA	TRBV2	11	TRBJ1-1	NA	CASTLYTEAFF	TGTGCCAGCACTCTCTACACTGAAGCTTTCTTT
NA	TRBV27	19	TRBJ2-2	TRBD2	CASSLRPTASGRNEGELFF	TGTGCCAGCAGTTTAAGGCCAACAGCTAGCGGGAGGAACGAGGGGGAGCTGTTTTTT
NA	TRBV15	14	TRBJ2-1	NA	CATSQGGGWRRGFF	TGTGCCACCAGCCAAGGCGGGGGCTGGCGAAGGGGGTTCTTC
NA	TRBV27	13	TRBJ2-1	NA	CASSDYLYNEQFF	TGTGCCAGTAGCGATTACCTCTACAATGAGCAGTTCTTC
NA	TRBV27	15	TRBJ1-2	NA	CASSPRDRWLAGYTF	TGTGCCAGCAGTCCCAGAGACAGGTGGCTAGCTGGCTACACCTTC
NA	TRBV4-1	18	TRBJ2-1	TRBD1	CASSQGDQGQGARGEQFF	TGCGCCAGCAGCCAAGGAGACCAGGGACAGGGGGCAAGGGGTGAGCAGTTCTTC
NA	TRBV7-9	15	TRBJ2-7	NA	CASSPGWGSSYEQYF	TGTGCCAGCAGCCCAGGTTGGGGCAGCTCCTACGAGCAGTACTTC
NA	TRBV5-1	19	TRBJ2-5	TRBD2	CASSRGLAGGGGTQETQYF	TGCGCCAGCAGCAGGGGACTAGCGGGAGGGGGGGGTACGCAAGAGACCCAGTACTTC
NA	TRBV30	13	TRBJ1-1	NA	CAWSERQNTEAFF	TGTGCCTGGAGTGAACGACAGAACACTGAAGCTTTCTTT
NA	TRBV5-1	14	TRBJ2-1	NA	CASRDEGFYNEQFF	TGCGCCAGCAGAGATGAGGGCTTCTACAATGAGCAGTTCTTC